This T cell receptor beta chain was captured by sequencing in a study of CD8 T cells in ankylosing spondylitis. This clonotype was detected many times. Its target is unknown. The CDR3 is made up of 16 amino acids. The ends lost 2 bases at V and 6 bases at J; junction bases unmatched: 6. The germline CDR1 and CDR2 sequences are SGHTA and FQGNSA. Study results and limitations: A number of the motif variants had already been described in reactive arthritis synovial fluid and blood. Disease-linked clones reportedly concentrated significantly in matched ankylosing spondylitis synovial fluid.

TCRdb processed the 5' RACE reads anew with MiXCR; each CDR3 protein has one entry. Of 240,000 or so distinct CDR3 sequences listed, approximately 9% are singletons. The sequence came from a male donor with ankylosing spondylitis or in good health (not recorded which). Sequenced: blood, either unsorted or a sorted T cell fraction (not recorded which). The chain combines TRBV7-2 with TRBJ2-2, with 10 bases identical to TRBD2. As DNA, the CDR3 is TGTGCCAGCAGCTTAAGGCTAGCGGGAGAGTCCGGGGAGCTGTTTTTT. Residues: CASSLRLAGESGELFF.